A single sample gave rise to the 22 T cell receptor beta chains below, sequenced in a study of blood T cell repertoires in COVID-19 (dated by TCRdb to the early 2020s). Library prep was done by the immunoSEQ multiplex PCR assay. In its TCRdb copy, this immuneACCESS table keeps in-frame sequences only and misses some clones. Where compared with another copy, unresolved V genes explain less than half of these, and the others have no known cause. This sample comprises about 260,000 clones, approximately 86% of them detected only once. The top ten clonotypes cover roughly 5% of the sample. Sequencing input: peripheral blood. Receptor source: a woman aged 55-75 years with COVID-19, enrolled during active disease.

The chain employs TRBV6-5 and TRBJ2-7; a possible D gene is TRBD1 (6 bases). V was shortened by 6 bases and J by 0 bases, with 15 bases between the two germline ends. The germline CDR1 and CDR2 sequences are MNHEY and SVGAGI. The CDR3 contains 15 residues. The chain's CDR3 is CASSLGTRSSYEQYF. The CDR3 coding sequence is TGTGCCAGCAGCCTCGGGACAAGGAGCTCCTACGAGCAGTACTTC.

V and J are TRBV3-1 (or the pseudogene TRBV3-2) and TRBJ1-2; 7 nucleotides align to TRBD1. V trimming: 2 bases; J trimming: 4 bases; junction bases outside the gene matches: 4. Germline CDR1 LGHDT, CDR2 YNNKEL (reference sequence). This CDR3 is 14 amino acids long. The DNA of the CDR3 is TGTGCCAGCAGCCAACTTACAGGGGCCTATGGCTACACCTTC. Protein: CASSQLTGAYGYTF.

CDR3 in amino acids: CASSVAARGAYEQYF. DNA for the CDR3: TGTGCCAGCAGCGTAGCAGCGAGAGGAGCCTACGAGCAGTACTTC. This sequence joins TRBV9 and TRBJ2-7; D remains ambiguous. Germline V gives CDR1 SGDLS, CDR2 YYNGEE. Trimming left V 0 bases short and J 2 bases short, with 12 bases between. The length of the CDR3 is 15 residues.

This chain joins TRBV7-8 and TRBJ1-2, with no clear D. CDR1 is SGHVS and CDR2 is FQNEAQ in the germline V gene. The CDR3 is 15 residues long. Trimming took off 3 bases at V and 7 bases at J, with 18 bases between the two ends. DNA for the CDR3: TGTGCCAGCAGCTTCCGGGTGTCCCCTAGAGGTGGCTACACCTTC. It encodes CASSFRVSPRGGYTF.

This clone was recorded once. This CDR3 is also generated by other DNA sequences in the sample. The chain couples TRBV9 to TRBJ2-2, with 14 bases fitting TRBD2. J was trimmed by 5 bases and V by 0 bases; bases with no gene match: 0. CDR3 size: 16 residues. CDR1 is SGDLS and CDR2 is YYNGEE in the germline V gene. This chain's CDR3 is CASSVGLAGGTGELFF. CDR3 in DNA: TGTGCCAGCAGCGTAGGACTAGCGGGGGGGACCGGGGAGCTGTTTTTT.

The chain employs TRBV19 and TRBJ1-5; 8 bases are shared with TRBD1. CDR1 LNHDA and CDR2 SQIVND come from the germline V gene (reference sequence). J gave up 1 base and V 6 bases, and 11 bases lay outside the gene matches. This CDR3 is built from 17 residues. The CDR3 sequence: CASRGTYRGGSNQPQHF. The CDR3 DNA follows: TGTGCCAGTAGAGGGACCTACAGGGGGGGCAGCAATCAGCCCCAGCATTTT. Using reference TRBV19 and TRBJ1-5 for the parts outside the CDR3, the full variable domain is DGGITQSPKYLFRKEGQNVTLSCEQNLNHDAMYWYRQDPGQGLRLIYYSQIVNDFQKGDIAEGYSVSREKKESFPLTVTSAQKNPTAFYLCASRGTYRGGSNQPQHFGDGTRLSIL.

This chain connects TRBV6-6 to TRBJ2-1, with TRBD2 matching 11 bases. Per germline, CDR1 MNHNY and CDR2 SVGAGI (reference sequence). The CDR3 consists of 14 residues. The V gene end was trimmed by 10 bases and the J gene end by 7 bases; junction bases not matched to a gene: 9. The CDR3 region is CATAGRTSGNEQFF. The CDR3, as DNA: TGTGCCACCGCAGGACGGACTAGCGGGAATGAGCAGTTCTTC.

This clone was seen only once. The rearrangement joins TRBV30 to TRBJ1-4; a possible D gene is TRBD1 (5 bases). The CDR3 is made up of 15 amino acids. Trimming shortened V by 2 bases and J by 2 bases, and 12 bases separated the two germline ends. Germline V gives CDR1 GTSNPN, CDR2 SVGIG (reference sequence). Here the CDR3 DNA reads TGTGCCTGGAGTCTCAGGGTTGGTACTAATGAAAAACTGTTTTTT. Translated, it gives CAWSLRVGTNEKLFF. Looking up the rest from reference TRBV30 and TRBJ1-4 gives the full variable domain: SQTIHQWPATLVQPVGSPLSLECTVEGTSNPNLYWYRQAAGRGLQLLFYSVGIGQISSEVPQNLSASRPQDRQFILSSKKLLLSDSGFYLCAWSLRVGTNEKLFFGSGTQLSVL.

The chain couples TRBV19 to TRBJ2-1; 8 bases map to TRBD1. The CDR3 is made up of 16 amino acids. Germline V gene lookup returns CDR1 LNHDA and CDR2 SQIVND (reference sequence). V lost 1 base and J lost 6; bases outside the gene matches: 8. The CDR3 bases are TGTGCCAGTAGTATAGCCCCCGGGACAGGATCCAATGAGCAGTTCTTC. This translates into CASSIAPGTGSNEQFF.

The chain recombines TRBV7-2 with TRBJ2-7; D possibly corresponds to TRBD1 (6 bases). V was pared by 0 bases and J by 2 bases, with 11 bases between. The germline CDR1 and CDR2 sequences are SGHTA and FQGNSA. The CDR3 is made up of 15 amino acids. The CDR3 bases are TGTGCCAGCAGCTTAGCGGCGCAGGGGCCCTACGAGCAGTACTTC. Its translation is CASSLAAQGPYEQYF.

The rearrangement joins TRBV19 to TRBJ2-7; the match to TRBD1 covers 10 bases. Germline CDR1 reads LNHDA; CDR2 reads SQIVND (reference sequence). V dropped 3 bases and J dropped 3; count of bases not matched to a gene: 11. This CDR3 region has 17 residues. CDR3 bases: TGTGCCAGTAGTATGGGTGGTGGGACAGGGGTCCTCTACGAGCAGTACTTC. Its translation: CASSMGGGTGVLYEQYF. The full variable domain, its missing parts supplied by reference TRBV19 and TRBJ2-7, is DGGITQSPKYLFRKEGQNVTLSCEQNLNHDAMYWYRQDPGQGLRLIYYSQIVNDFQKGDIAEGYSVSREKKESFPLTVTSAQKNPTAFYLCASSMGGGTGVLYEQYFGPGTRLTVT.

This rearrangement joins TRBV15 to TRBJ2-1; TRBD2 matches 16 bases. CDR1 LNHNV and CDR2 YYDKDF come from the germline V gene (reference sequence). The CDR3 runs 18 residues. Unmatched junction bases numbered 5, after V lost 3 bases and J lost 3 bases. For the CDR3, the DNA is TGTGCCACCAGCAGGGGGGGACTAGCGGGAGGGGTCTACAATGAGCAGTTCTTC. It translates to CATSRGGLAGGVYNEQFF. The whole variable domain, remainder taken from reference TRBV15 and TRBJ2-1, is DAMVIQNPRYQVTQFGKPVTLSCSQTLNHNVMYWYQQKSSQAPKLLFHYYDKDFNNEADTPDNFQSRRPNTSFCFLDIRSPGLGDTAMYLCATSRGGLAGGVYNEQFFGPGTRLTVL.

This chain joins TRBV21-1 and TRBJ1-5; the table's TRBD1 call for D was not verified on the DNA. TRBV21-1 is a recognized pseudogene. The CDR3 has 18 amino acids. This CDR3 reads CASSIRTDSPYSNQPQHF. The CDR3 bases are TGTGCCAGCAGCATTAGGACAGATTCCCCATATAGCAATCAGCCCCAGCATTTT.

This rearrangement joins TRBV11-3 to TRBJ2-3; 10 bases are shared with TRBD2. The V gene end was trimmed by 5 bases and the J gene end by 4 bases; junction bases not matched to a gene: 6. CDR3 size: 15 residues. CDR1 is SGHNT, CDR2 YENEEA, per germline. CDR3: CASSPGLARPDTQYF. Here the CDR3 DNA reads TGTGCCAGCAGCCCGGGACTAGCGAGGCCAGATACGCAGTATTTT. Based on the CDR3 plus reference TRBV11-3 and TRBJ2-3, the full variable domain is EAGVVQSPRYKIIEKKQPVAFWCNPISGHNTLYWYLQNLGQGPELLIRYENEEAVDDSQLPKDRFSAERLKGVDSTLKIQPAELGDSAVYLCASSPGLARPDTQYFGPGTRLTVL.

The genes are TRBV3-1 (or the pseudogene TRBV3-2) and TRBJ2-7; D is possibly TRBD2 (5 bases). This CDR3 comprises 16 residues. V was pared by 4 bases and J by 3 bases, with 19 bases between. Germline values: CDR1 LGHDT, CDR2 YNNKEL (reference sequence). The chain's CDR3 is CASSPGIMNWYYEQYF. CDR3 bases: TGTGCCAGCAGCCCGGGGATCATGAATTGGTACTACGAGCAGTACTTC.

This sequence joins TRBV9 and TRBJ2-7; 7 bases match TRBD2. There are 15 residues in the CDR3. Germline V gives CDR1 SGDLS, CDR2 YYNGEE. V shed 0 bases and J 3 bases; nucleotides not matched to a gene: 6. The CDR3 sequence: CASSVGSSGDYEQYF. CDR3 coding DNA: TGTGCCAGCAGCGTAGGATCTAGCGGAGACTACGAGCAGTACTTC.

The chain recombines TRBV9 with TRBJ2-2; 8 bases line up with TRBD2. CDR1 SGDLS and CDR2 YYNGEE come from the germline V gene. The CDR3 spans 15 residues. The ends lost 0 bases at V and 7 bases at J; junction bases unmatched: 5. CDR3 nucleotide sequence: TGTGCCAGCAGCGTAGCCGGGAGGGGGATCGGGGAGCTGTTTTTT. Its translation is CASSVAGRGIGELFF.

For this clone: At one end the junction does not follow the germline gene, possibly because of a read error. This chain links TRBV2 with TRBJ2-4, with 13 bases matching TRBD2. This CDR3 comprises 20 residues. Germline CDR1 and CDR2: SNHLY and FYNNEI. The CDR3 nucleotides read TGTGCCAGCAGCGAAGGAGGGACTAGCGGGAACAACCTAGCCAAAAACATTCAGTACTTC. As protein: CASSEGGTSGNNLAKNIQYF.

The gene calls are TRBV21-1 and TRBJ1-2; the table's D call, TRBD1, was not checked against the DNA. TRBV21-1 is recorded as a pseudogene. This CDR3 is 15 amino acids long. In nucleotides, the CDR3 is TGTGCCAGCAGCAAATGGGGCAGCGAGAACTATGGCTACACCTTC. Translating it yields CASSKWGSENYGYTF.

This clone was recorded only once. The chain joins TRBV5-1 to TRBJ1-1; maybe TRBD1 (5 bases). Trimming cost V 0 bases and J 2 bases, with 8 bases left between them. Looked up from germline, CDR1 is SGHRS and CDR2 is YFSETQ. CDR3 size: 14 residues. For the CDR3, the DNA is TGCGCCAGCAGCTTGGACAGGACCAACACTGAAGCTTTCTTT. Translating gives CASSLDRTNTEAFF. Filled out from reference TRBV5-1 and TRBJ1-1, the complete variable domain reads KAGVTQTPRYLIKTRGQQVTLSCSPISGHRSVSWYQQTPGQGLQFLFEYFSETQRNKGNFPGRFSGRQFSNSRSEMNVSTLELGDSALYLCASSLDRTNTEAFFGQGTRLTVV.

The chain is built from TRBV5-4 and TRBJ2-2; 7 bases agree with TRBD2. The CDR3 extends over 16 amino acids. The V gene's germline CDR1 is SGHNT and CDR2 YYREEE (reference sequence). Trimming took 0 bases from V and 5 from J; bases not matched to a gene: 7. This CDR3 reads CASSLGGTKATGELFF. CDR3 DNA sequence: TGTGCCAGCAGCTTGGGAGGGACTAAGGCGACCGGGGAGCTGTTTTTT.

This clone was seen more than once but under ten times. The rearrangement joins TRBV19 to TRBJ1-3, with TRBD1 as a possible D gene (5 bases). CDR1 and CDR2 (germline): LNHDA, SQIVND (reference sequence). This CDR3 region has 14 residues. V dropped 6 bases and J dropped 2 bases, with 11 bases sitting between them. DNA for the CDR3: TGTGCCAGTAGCAACGCCAGGGCTGGAAACACCATATATTTT. This sequence encodes CASSNARAGNTIYF.